Listed here are 25 T cell receptor beta chains from one sample, sequenced in a study of neurological immune-mediated disorders. In TCRdb, the 5' RACE reads were re-called with MiXCR into one record per CDR3 protein. This sample has roughly 76,000 distinct CDR3 sequences, with 2.5% to 4% found just once. Sample: PBMCs. Receptors were obtained from a woman between 50 and 59 years old with multiple sclerosis.

The table lists this clonotype with many counts. V gene TRBV12-3 or TRBV12-4 combines with J gene TRBJ2-7; D unclear. CDR3 length: 15 residues. Trimming stripped 5 bases from V and 5 bases from J, with 19 bases between. The CDR3 DNA is TGTGCCAGCAGTACCTGGTCCTCCTTCTGGGACGAGCAGTACTTC. This codes for CASSTWSSFWDEQYF.

In its sample, this clonotype was seen many times. The chain uses TRBV5-1 and TRBJ1-2; D is ambiguous. Germline values: CDR1 SGHRS, CDR2 YFSETQ. This CDR3 comprises 14 residues. V was trimmed by 0 bases and J by 4 bases, leaving 10 bases between them. In DNA form, the CDR3 reads TGCGCCAGCAGCTTGGCCACAGCGAGCTATGGCTACACCTTC. Amino acids: CASSLATASYGYTF.

This clonotype was counted ten times or more. This sequence joins TRBV20-1 and TRBJ2-5; 7 bases are shared with TRBD2. Germline V CDR1 and CDR2: DFQATT, SNEGSKA (reference sequence). This CDR3 comprises 14 residues. J lost 2 bases, V lost 3 bases, and 6 bases had no gene match. The CDR3 protein is CSARHWEGQETQYF. CDR3 bases: TGCAGTGCTAGGCACTGGGAGGGTCAAGAGACCCAGTACTTC.

The table lists this clonotype with many counts. This chain's CDR3 is CASSPLGGKQPQHF. Here the CDR3 DNA reads TGTGCCAGCAGCCCGCTGGGGGGTAAACAGCCCCAGCATTTT. The J gene is TRBJ1-5, the V gene TRBV5-5; a possible D gene is TRBD1 (5 bases). This CDR3 comprises 14 residues. Between the trimmed V and J ends, which lost 4 bases and 7 bases, there was a span of 15 bases. Germline loops: CDR1 SGHKS, CDR2 YYEKEE (reference sequence).

The table lists this clonotype with many counts. V and J are TRBV6-5 and TRBJ2-3; tentatively, D is TRBD1 or TRBD2 (5 bases each). The CDR3 covers 15 residues. V was trimmed by 7 bases and J by 1 base, leaving 15 bases between them. Per the germline V gene, CDR1 is MNHEY and CDR2 is SVGAGI. CDR3 in amino acids: CASTHGTRGTDTQYF. As DNA, the CDR3 is TGTGCCAGCACCCACGGGACGCGGGGCACAGATACGCAGTATTTT.

This clonotype was observed at least ten times. The chain carries TRBV7-2 and TRBJ2-6, with TRBD1 identical over 7 bases. With 3 bases clipped from V and 0 bases from J, the junction kept 5 bases outside the gene matches. Germline V lookup: CDR1 SGHTA, CDR2 FQGNSA. This CDR3 contains 17 residues. The CDR3, as DNA: TGTGCCAGCAGCTTTGGACAGGTTCCCTCTGGGGCCAACGTCCTGACTTTC. Its protein is CASSFGQVPSGANVLTF. Using reference TRBV7-2 and TRBJ2-6 for the parts outside the CDR3, the full variable domain is GAGVSQSPSNKVTEKGKDVELRCDPISGHTALYWYRQSLGQGLEFLIYFQGNSAPDKSGLPSDRFSAERTGGSVSTLTIQRTQQEDSAVYLCASSFGQVPSGANVLTFGAGSRLTVL.

This clonotype was counted many times. V gene TRBV27 combines with J gene TRBJ2-3, with D perhaps given as TRBD1 or TRBD2 (6 bases each). The germline gives CDR1 MNHEY, CDR2 SMNVEV (reference sequence). Trimming took 5 bases from V and 6 from J, leaving 15 bases between them. The CDR3 length is 14 residues. The CDR3 sequence: CASSRSGAPDTQYF. CDR3 bases: TGTGCCAGCAGTCGGTCGGGGGCCCCGGATACGCAGTATTTT.

This clonotype was detected many times. The chain is built from TRBV20-1 and TRBJ1-6, with D possibly being TRBD1 (6 bases). CDR1 is DFQATT and CDR2 is SNEGSKA in the germline V gene (reference sequence). V was shortened by 1 base and J by 4 bases, with 26 bases between the two germline ends. The CDR3 covers 20 residues. CDR3 sequence reads: CSARGQAGGPQGVYNSPLHF. DNA of the CDR3: TGCAGTGCTAGAGGCCAGGCGGGGGGCCCCCAGGGAGTATATAATTCACCCCTCCACTTT.

This clonotype was observed at least ten times. The rearrangement joins TRBV5-1 to TRBJ1-1; 9 bases align to TRBD1. The CDR3 sequence is 14 residues long. V shed 4 bases, J shed 5 bases, and the junction held 6 bases outside the gene matches. The germline V gene encodes CDR1 SGHRS and CDR2 YFSETQ. The CDR3 reads CASSKTGGGTEAFF. The CDR3 DNA reads TGCGCCAGCAGCAAGACAGGGGGAGGAACTGAAGCTTTCTTT.

This clonotype was picked up many times. A junction boundary mismatches the germline segment, possibly from a read error. CDR3 region: CSARGQGSNTGELFF. DNA of the CDR3: TGCAGTGCCAGAGGACAGGGGAGTAACACCGGGGAGCTGTTTTTT. J is TRBJ2-2 and V is TRBV20-1; 9 bases are shared with TRBD1. Germline V gene data show CDR1 as DFQATT and CDR2 as SNEGSKA (reference sequence). The CDR3 length is 15 residues.

This clonotype was recorded many times. This chain uses TRBV12-3 or TRBV12-4 with TRBJ1-5; no definite D call. The V gene lost 3 bases and the J gene lost 2 bases, with 11 bases spanning the gap. The CDR3 has 15 residues. CDR3 sequence: CASSFHSQGNQPQHF. CDR3 nucleotide sequence: TGTGCCAGCAGTTTCCATTCTCAGGGCAATCAGCCCCAGCATTTT.

Ten or more counts support this clonotype. The chain has TRBV4-2 and TRBJ2-5, with 14 bases that match TRBD2. This CDR3 spans 16 amino acids. Germline V gene lookup returns CDR1 LGHNA and CDR2 YNFKEQ. Trimming took 4 bases from V and 5 from J; bases not matched to a gene: 6. CDR3 amino acids: CASSPRTSGRMETQYF. In DNA form, the CDR3 reads TGTGCCAGCAGCCCACGGACTAGCGGGAGGATGGAGACCCAGTACTTC.

The table lists this clonotype with many counts. This chain joins TRBV6-6 and TRBJ1-4, with unresolved D. CDR1 and CDR2 (germline): MNHNY, SVGAGI (reference sequence). The V end lost 2 bases, the J end lost 0 bases, and 19 bases lay between the germline ends. The length of the CDR3 is 19 residues. In DNA, the CDR3 is TGTGCCAGCAGTTACGGGCAGGACGGACGTCGTGCAACTAATGAAAAACTGTTTTTT. It specifies CASSYGQDGRRATNEKLFF.

On this clonotype itself: A single base separates this from a much larger clone, so it may be a read error. The genes are TRBV10-3 and TRBJ2-1; no definite D call. This CDR3 spans 11 amino acids. CDR1 and CDR2 (germline): ENHRY, SYGVKD. In nucleotides, the CDR3 is TGTGACACCACGGACCACAGTGAGCAGTTCTTC. Its translation: CDTTDHSEQFF.

This clonotype was counted many times. V gene TRBV12-3 or TRBV12-4 combines with J gene TRBJ2-6; weak D call: TRBD2 (5 bases). V lost 7 bases and J lost 1, with 14 bases in between. This CDR3 has 16 residues. CDR3 amino acids: CASTSPRASGANVLTF. In nucleotides, the CDR3 is TGTGCCAGCACATCCCCGAGGGCGTCTGGGGCCAACGTCCTGACTTTC.

This clonotype was detected many times. The chain is built from TRBV4-3 and TRBJ2-1; 9 bases are shared with TRBD2. Trimming took 4 bases from V and 5 from J; bases not matched to a gene: 12. The CDR3 extends over 17 amino acids. CDR1 is LGHNA and CDR2 is YSLEER in the germline V gene. For the CDR3, the DNA is TGCGCCAGCAGCCCCCTAAGCGGGGGGTTAGGAGACAATGAGCAGTTCTTC. It encodes CASSPLSGGLGDNEQFF.

This clonotype was picked up many times. This chain joins TRBV7-8 and TRBJ2-3; the D gene is possibly TRBD2 (5 bases). From germline, CDR1 is SGHVS and CDR2 FQNEAQ. V shed 5 bases and J shed 0 bases, with 15 bases lying between them. There are 16 residues in the CDR3. The CDR3 region is CASSRPEGFSTDTQYF. The CDR3 nucleotides are TGTGCCAGCAGCCGTCCAGAGGGATTTAGCACAGATACGCAGTATTTT.

Ten or more counts support this clonotype. The rearrangement uses TRBV10-3 and TRBJ2-2, with TRBD1 as a possible D gene (6 bases). Germline lookup yields CDR1 ENHRY and CDR2 SYGVKD. CDR3 length equals 14 residues. V was shortened by 2 bases and J by 4 bases, with 8 bases between the two germline ends. The CDR3 DNA reads as TGTGCCATCAGTGAGCAGGGGAGCACCGGGGAGCTGTTTTTT. Amino acid sequence: CAISEQGSTGELFF.

This clonotype was detected many times. The chain recombines TRBV7-9 with TRBJ2-1, with D possibly TRBD2 on 6 matching bases. The CDR3 is 13 amino acids. Trimming stripped 6 bases from V and 9 bases from J, with 15 bases between. Per germline, CDR1 SEHNR and CDR2 FQNEAQ (reference sequence). This chain's CDR3 is CASSSGRGSEQFF. In nucleotides, the CDR3 is TGTGCCAGCAGTTCCGGTCGGGGGAGTGAGCAGTTCTTC.

This clonotype has more than one count but fewer than ten. A much larger clone sits a single nucleotide away, making a read error possible. V usage is TRBV4-2 and J usage is TRBJ2-3; possibly TRBD1 for D (5 bases). With 5 bases removed from V and 6 bases from J, the gap between germline ends came to 21 bases. The CDR3 totals 16 residues. Germline V gene data show CDR1 as LGHNA and CDR2 as YNFKEQ. In DNA, the CDR3 is TGTGCCAGCAGCTTCGATCTCCTGGGTGGGGCTGATACGCAGTATTTT. It codes for CASSFDLLGGADTQYF.

The CDR3 sequence is CASSSWGRYNSPLHF. The DNA for the CDR3 is TGTGCCAGCAGCTCATGGGGACGGTATAATTCACCCCTCCACTTT. This chain uses TRBV7-9 with TRBJ1-6; possible D gene TRBD1, 5 bases. This CDR3 is built from 15 residues. Trimming left V 4 bases short and J 4 bases short, with 11 bases between. Germline V gives CDR1 SEHNR, CDR2 FQNEAQ (reference sequence).

The chain couples TRBV4-1 to TRBJ2-7, with TRBD1 matching over 7 bases. Germline V CDR1 and CDR2: MGHRA, YSYEKL. This CDR3 has 15 amino acids. The junction had 9 bases not matched to a gene; V was cut back by 4 bases and J by 3 bases. The chain's CDR3 is CASSPLTGKDYEQYF. Written as DNA, the CDR3 is TGCGCCAGCAGCCCGTTGACAGGGAAAGACTACGAGCAGTACTTC.

The sample holds many counts of this clonotype. The rearrangement joins TRBV21-1 to TRBJ1-2. TRBV21-1 is given as a pseudogene. This CDR3 is 13 amino acids long. The CDR3 spells CASRTTFDYGYTF. The CDR3 nucleotides read TGTGCCAGCAGGACGACATTTGACTATGGCTACACCTTC.

Ten or more counts support this clonotype. V and J are TRBV20-1 and TRBJ2-7, with 7 bases fitting TRBD2. This CDR3 has 13 residues. Germline V gene data show CDR1 as DFQATT and CDR2 as SNEGSKA (reference sequence). With V trimmed by 6 bases and J by 7 bases, 12 bases remained unmatched. The CDR3 is CSAGGSQTLEQYF. CDR3 DNA sequence: TGCAGTGCCGGCGGGAGTCAAACTTTGGAGCAGTACTTC.

This clonotype has ten or more counts. V and J are TRBV7-2 and TRBJ2-5; TRBD1 matches 11 bases. J lost 5 bases, V lost 5 bases, and 10 bases had no gene match. The CDR3 runs 16 residues. Germline V CDR1 and CDR2: SGHTA, FQGNSA. This CDR3 reads CASSRSRTGGWETQYF. CDR3 sequence (DNA): TGTGCCAGCAGCCGTTCTCGGACAGGGGGCTGGGAGACCCAGTACTTC. Drawing the rest from reference TRBV7-2 and TRBJ2-5, the complete variable domain is GAGVSQSPSNKVTEKGKDVELRCDPISGHTALYWYRQSLGQGLEFLIYFQGNSAPDKSGLPSDRFSAERTGGSVSTLTIQRTQQEDSAVYLCASSRSRTGGWETQYFGPGTRLLVL.